This entry describes one TCR beta chain. The data belong to a study of blood T cell repertoires in COVID-19. Study-wide context: Acute and convalescent COVID-19 samples came from the United States, Italy and Spain. PBMCs, B-cell-depleted T cells, or T cells were the source of the cDNA or gDNA that made up the material.

CDR1 and CDR2 from the germline V gene are SGHVS and FQNEAQ. V was cut by 1 base and J by 2 bases, with 11 bases left in between. The CDR3 is made up of 15 amino acids. As handled by the study authors: Estimates of nucleated cell counts were drawn from the amplification of reference gene primers. Sequencing was performed with immunoSEQ multiplex PCR; in TCRdb, only in-frame clones are kept and a portion is missing. The DNA was the basis for D and trimming; V, J and clone size are from that table. The table records about 23,000 clones, more than 75% of them present only once. The origin of this receptor is a woman older than 75 with acute or convalescent COVID-19. Sequenced material: peripheral blood. This rearrangement joins TRBV7-8 to TRBJ1-2; unclear D gene. This CDR3 is CASSLGVRQNYGYTF. The CDR3 coding sequence is TGTGCCAGCAGCTTAGGGGTGAGGCAGAACTATGGCTACACCTTC.